The clone carrying this T cell receptor (beta chain) came up once. Seattle researchers signed up patients amid active infection and tracked them longitudinally. This specimen belongs to a study of blood T cell repertoires in COVID-19. For the study at large: Specimens from acute and convalescent COVID-19 originated in the United States, Italy and Spain. T cells, B-cell-depleted T cells, or PBMCs supplied cDNA or gDNA.

In the original analysis: Amplification of reference gene primers provided the estimated nucleated cell counts. Sequenced by immunoSEQ multiplex PCR; TCRdb stores in-frame clones only, minus some. That table gives V, J and clone size, and the DNA gave D and trimming. This table has more than 300,000 clones, over 75% appearing once. The CDR3 length is 14 residues. J gave up 7 bases and V 1 base, and 2 bases lay outside the gene matches. CDR1 and CDR2 from the germline V gene are KGHDR and SFDVKD. The chain carries TRBV24-1 and TRBJ2-1; 8 positions match TRBD1. The receptor was derived from a woman in her twenties or thirties with COVID-19, enrolled during active disease. Sequenced input: peripheral blood. This CDR3 is CATSDFRGRNEQFF. CDR3 bases: TGTGCCACCAGTGATTTCAGGGGGCGGAATGAGCAGTTCTTC.